This T cell receptor (beta chain) was recorded in a study of blood T cell repertoires in COVID-19. Study information: PBMCs, B-cell-depleted T cells, or T cells were the source of the cDNA or gDNA that made up the material.

This clone was counted once. Followed longitudinally, the Seattle patients had been enrolled during active infection. Trimming shortened V by 0 bases and J by 4 bases, and 10 bases separated the two germline ends. The germline gives CDR1 SGHDT, CDR2 YYEEEE. CDR3 size: 14 residues. In the original workflow: From reference gene primer amplification, estimates of nucleated cell counts were derived. Assay: immunoSEQ multiplex PCR; the TCRdb copy retains only in-frame clones and omits some. V, J and clone size reflect that table, while D and trimming were determined from the DNA. The sample contains 360,000 or so clones, roughly 90% of which appear only once.

Material for sequencing was peripheral blood. The clonotype originates from a woman aged 55 to 70 with COVID-19, enrolled during active disease. The chain recombines TRBV5-6 with TRBJ1-2; D gene uncertain. CDR3 loop: CASSLAASTYGYTF. CDR3 coding DNA: TGTGCCAGCAGCTTGGCTGCCAGTACCTATGGCTACACCTTC.